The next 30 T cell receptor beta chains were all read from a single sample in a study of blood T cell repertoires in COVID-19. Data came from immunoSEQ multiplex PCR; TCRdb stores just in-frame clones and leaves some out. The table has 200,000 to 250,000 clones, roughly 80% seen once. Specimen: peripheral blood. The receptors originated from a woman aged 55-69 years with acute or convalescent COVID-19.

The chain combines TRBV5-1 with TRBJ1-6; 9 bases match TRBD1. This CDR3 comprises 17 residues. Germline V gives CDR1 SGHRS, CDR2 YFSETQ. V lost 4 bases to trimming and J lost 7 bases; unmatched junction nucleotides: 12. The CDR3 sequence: CASSPEPGQGRNSPLHF. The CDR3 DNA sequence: TGCGCCAGCAGCCCCGAGCCGGGACAGGGTAGAAATTCACCCCTCCACTTT.

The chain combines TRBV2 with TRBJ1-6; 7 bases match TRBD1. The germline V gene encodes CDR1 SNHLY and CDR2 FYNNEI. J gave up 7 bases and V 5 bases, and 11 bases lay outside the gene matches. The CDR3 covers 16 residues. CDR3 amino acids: CASSLLDRVANSPLHF. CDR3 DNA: TGTGCCAGCAGTTTACTCGACAGGGTGGCAAATTCACCCCTCCACTTT.

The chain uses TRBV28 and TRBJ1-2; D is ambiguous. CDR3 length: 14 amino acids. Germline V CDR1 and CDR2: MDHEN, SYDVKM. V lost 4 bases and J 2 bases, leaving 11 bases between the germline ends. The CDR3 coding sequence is TGTGCCAGCAGTTCGAGCGGACTGAACTATGGCTACACCTTC. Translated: CASSSSGLNYGYTF.

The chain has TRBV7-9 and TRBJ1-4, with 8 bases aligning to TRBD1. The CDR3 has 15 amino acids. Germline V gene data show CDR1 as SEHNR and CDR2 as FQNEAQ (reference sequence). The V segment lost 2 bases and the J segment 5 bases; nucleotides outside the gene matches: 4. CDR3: CASSLSTGENEKLFF. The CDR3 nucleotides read TGTGCCAGCAGCTTATCGACAGGGGAGAATGAAAAACTGTTTTTT.

CDR3 DNA: TGTGCCCCCGCGGGGAAGCACGCCCGCTCTTCAACTAATGAAAAACTGTTTTTT. As protein: CAPAGKHARSSTNEKLFF. The chain links TRBV19 to TRBJ1-4; D is ambiguous. Trimming shortened V by 11 bases and J by 0 bases, and 25 bases separated the two germline ends. Germline V CDR1 and CDR2: LNHDA, SQIVND (reference sequence). This CDR3 is 18 amino acids long. The variable domain in full, completed from reference TRBV19 and TRBJ1-4, reads DGGITQSPKYLFRKEGQNVTLSCEQNLNHDAMYWYRQDPGQGLRLIYYSQIVNDFQKGDIAEGYSVSREKKESFPLTVTSAQKNPTAFYLCAPAGKHARSSTNEKLFFGSGTQLSVL.

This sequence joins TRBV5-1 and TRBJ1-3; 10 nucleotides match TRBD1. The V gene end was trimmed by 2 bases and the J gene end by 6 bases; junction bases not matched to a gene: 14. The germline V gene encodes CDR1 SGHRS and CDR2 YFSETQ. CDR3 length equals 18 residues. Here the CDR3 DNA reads TGCGCCAGCAGCTTCGGATCGGTCGGGACAGGGGTAGCAAACACCATATATTTT. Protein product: CASSFGSVGTGVANTIYF.

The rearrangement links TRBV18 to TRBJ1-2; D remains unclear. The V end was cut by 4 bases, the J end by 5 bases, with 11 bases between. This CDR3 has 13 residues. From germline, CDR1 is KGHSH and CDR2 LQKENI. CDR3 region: CASSLGRDYGYTF. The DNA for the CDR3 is TGTGCCAGCTCACTAGGACGGGATTATGGCTACACCTTC.

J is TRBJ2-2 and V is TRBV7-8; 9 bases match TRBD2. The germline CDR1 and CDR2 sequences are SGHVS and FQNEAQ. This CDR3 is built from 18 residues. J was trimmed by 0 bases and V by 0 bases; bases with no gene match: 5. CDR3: CASSLARLAGTNTGELFF. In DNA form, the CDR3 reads TGTGCCAGCAGCTTAGCTCGGCTAGCGGGGACGAACACCGGGGAGCTGTTTTTT.

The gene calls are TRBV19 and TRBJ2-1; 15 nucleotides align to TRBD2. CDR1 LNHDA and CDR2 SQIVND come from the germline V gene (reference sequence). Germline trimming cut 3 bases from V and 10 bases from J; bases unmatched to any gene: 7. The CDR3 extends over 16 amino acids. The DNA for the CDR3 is TGTGCCAGTAGTATCGGACTAGCGGGGGGGCCAGTAGAGCAGTTCTTC. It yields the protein CASSIGLAGGPVEQFF.

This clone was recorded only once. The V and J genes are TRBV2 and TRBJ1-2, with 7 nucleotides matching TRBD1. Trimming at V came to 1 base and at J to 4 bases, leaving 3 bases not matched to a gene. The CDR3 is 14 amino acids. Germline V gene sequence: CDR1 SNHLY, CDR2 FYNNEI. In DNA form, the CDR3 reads TGTGCCAGCAGTGAAGAGACAGGGATCTATGGCTACACCTTC. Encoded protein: CASSEETGIYGYTF.

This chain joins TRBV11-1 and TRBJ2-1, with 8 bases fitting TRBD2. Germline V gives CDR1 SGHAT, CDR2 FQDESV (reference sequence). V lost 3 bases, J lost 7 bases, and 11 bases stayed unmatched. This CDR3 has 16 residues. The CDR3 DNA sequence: TGTGCCAGCAGCTTTGACCTAGCGGGCCTATGGAATGAGCAGTTCTTC. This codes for CASSFDLAGLWNEQFF.

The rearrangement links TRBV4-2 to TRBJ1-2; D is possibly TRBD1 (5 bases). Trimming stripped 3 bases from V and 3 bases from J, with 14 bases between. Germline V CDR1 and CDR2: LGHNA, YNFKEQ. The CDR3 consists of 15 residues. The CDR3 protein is CASSQEEGIYYGYTF. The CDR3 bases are TGTGCCAGCAGCCAGGAGGAGGGGATTTACTATGGCTACACCTTC.

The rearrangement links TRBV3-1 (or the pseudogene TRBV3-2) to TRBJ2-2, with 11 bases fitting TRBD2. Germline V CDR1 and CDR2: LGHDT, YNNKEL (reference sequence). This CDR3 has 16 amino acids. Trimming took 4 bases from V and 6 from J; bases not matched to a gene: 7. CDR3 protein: CASSPRVAGGAGELFF. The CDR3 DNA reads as TGTGCCAGCAGCCCCCGGGTAGCGGGGGGGGCCGGGGAGCTGTTTTTT.

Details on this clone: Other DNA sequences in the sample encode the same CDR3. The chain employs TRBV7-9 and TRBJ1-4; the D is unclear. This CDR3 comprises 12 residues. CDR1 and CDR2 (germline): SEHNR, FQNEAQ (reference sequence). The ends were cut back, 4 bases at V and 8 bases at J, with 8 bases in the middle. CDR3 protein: CASSSREEKLFF. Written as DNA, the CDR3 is TGTGCCAGCAGCTCCCGGGAAGAAAAACTGTTTTTT. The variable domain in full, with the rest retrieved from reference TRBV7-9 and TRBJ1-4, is DTGVSQNPRHKITKRGQNVTFRCDPISEHNRLYWYRQTLGQGPEFLTYFQNEAQLEKSRLLSDRFSAERPKGSFSTLEIQRTEQGDSAMYLCASSSREEKLFFGSGTQLSVL.

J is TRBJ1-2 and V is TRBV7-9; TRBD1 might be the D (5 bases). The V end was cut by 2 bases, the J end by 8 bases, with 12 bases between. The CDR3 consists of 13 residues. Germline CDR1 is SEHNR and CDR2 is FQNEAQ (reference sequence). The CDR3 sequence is CASSLQGDSGYTF. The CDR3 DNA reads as TGTGCCAGCAGCTTACAGGGTGACAGCGGCTACACCTTC.

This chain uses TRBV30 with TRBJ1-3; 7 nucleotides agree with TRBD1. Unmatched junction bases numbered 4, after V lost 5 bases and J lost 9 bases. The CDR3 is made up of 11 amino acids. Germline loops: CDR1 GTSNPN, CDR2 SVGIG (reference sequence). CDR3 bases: TGTGCCTGGGGGACAGTTCGCACCATATATTTT. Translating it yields CAWGTVRTIYF.

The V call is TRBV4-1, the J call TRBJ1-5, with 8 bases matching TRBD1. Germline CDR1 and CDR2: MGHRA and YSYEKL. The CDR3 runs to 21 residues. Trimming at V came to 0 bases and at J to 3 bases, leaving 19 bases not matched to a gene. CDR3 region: CASSQDPPKLTGGSFNQPQHF. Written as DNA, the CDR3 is TGCGCCAGCAGCCAAGATCCGCCGAAACTCACAGGGGGTTCCTTCAATCAGCCCCAGCATTTT.

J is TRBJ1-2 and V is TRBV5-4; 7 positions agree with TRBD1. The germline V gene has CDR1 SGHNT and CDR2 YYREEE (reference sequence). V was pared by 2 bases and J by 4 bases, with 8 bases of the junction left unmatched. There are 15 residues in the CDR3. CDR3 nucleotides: TGTGCCAGCAGCTTCGGGACAGAGCCTTCCTATGGCTACACCTTC. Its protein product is CASSFGTEPSYGYTF.

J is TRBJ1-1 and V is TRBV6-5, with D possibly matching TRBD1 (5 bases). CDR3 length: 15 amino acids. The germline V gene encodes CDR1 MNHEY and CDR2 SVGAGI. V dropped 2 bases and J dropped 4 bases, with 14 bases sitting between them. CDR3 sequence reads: CASSYGSGGGTEAFF. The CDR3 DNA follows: TGTGCCAGCAGTTACGGGAGCGGGGGTGGCACTGAAGCTTTCTTT.

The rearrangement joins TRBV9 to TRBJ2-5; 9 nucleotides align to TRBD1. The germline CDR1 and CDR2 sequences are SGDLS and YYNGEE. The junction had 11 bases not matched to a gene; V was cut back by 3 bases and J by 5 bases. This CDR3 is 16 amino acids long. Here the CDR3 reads CASSEGQGLRRETQYF. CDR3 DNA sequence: TGTGCCAGCAGCGAAGGACAGGGGCTCAGGCGGGAGACCCAGTACTTC.

The DNA of the CDR3 is TGCGCCAGCAGCTCCTCGACTAGCGGGGGTAATGAGCAGTTCTTC. It is translated as CASSSSTSGGNEQFF. This chain links TRBV5-1 with TRBJ2-1, with TRBD2 matching over 12 bases. The CDR3 sequence is 15 residues long. Germline V CDR1 and CDR2: SGHRS, YFSETQ. The ends lost 3 bases at V and 7 bases at J; junction bases unmatched: 5.

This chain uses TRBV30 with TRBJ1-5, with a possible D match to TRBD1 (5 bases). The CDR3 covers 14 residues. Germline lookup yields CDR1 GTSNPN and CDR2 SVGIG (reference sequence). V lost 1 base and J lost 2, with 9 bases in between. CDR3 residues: CAWSATVGNQPQHF. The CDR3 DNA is TGTGCCTGGAGTGCGACAGTGGGCAATCAGCCCCAGCATTTT.

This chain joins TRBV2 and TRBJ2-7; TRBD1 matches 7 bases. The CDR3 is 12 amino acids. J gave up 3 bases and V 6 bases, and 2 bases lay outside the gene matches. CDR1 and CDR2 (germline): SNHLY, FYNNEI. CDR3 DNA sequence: TGTGCCAGCAGAGCAGGGGGCTACGAGCAGTACTTC. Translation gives CASRAGGYEQYF. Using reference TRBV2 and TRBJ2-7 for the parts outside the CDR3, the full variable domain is EPEVTQTPSHQVTQMGQEVILRCVPISNHLYFYWYRQILGQKVEFLVSFYNNEISEKSEIFDDQFSVERPDGSNFTLKIRSTKLEDSAMYFCASRAGGYEQYFGPGTRLTVT.

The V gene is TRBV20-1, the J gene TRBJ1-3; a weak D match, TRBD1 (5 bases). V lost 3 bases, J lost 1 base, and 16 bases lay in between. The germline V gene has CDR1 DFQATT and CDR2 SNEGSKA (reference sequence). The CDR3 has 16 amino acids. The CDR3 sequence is CSASEGVRRSGNTIYF. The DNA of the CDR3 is TGCAGTGCTAGTGAAGGGGTTCGGAGATCTGGAAACACCATATATTTT.

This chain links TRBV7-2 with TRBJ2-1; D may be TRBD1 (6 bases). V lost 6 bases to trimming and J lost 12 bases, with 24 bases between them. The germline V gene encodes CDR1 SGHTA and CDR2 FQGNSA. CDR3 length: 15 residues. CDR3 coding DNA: TGTGCCAGCAGTCAACCACTCCCTCAGGGGTGGCGGCAGTTCTTC. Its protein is CASSQPLPQGWRQFF. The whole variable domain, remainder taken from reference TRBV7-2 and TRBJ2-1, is GAGVSQSPSNKVTEKGKDVELRCDPISGHTALYWYRQSLGQGLEFLIYFQGNSAPDKSGLPSDRFSAERTGGSVSTLTIQRTQQEDSAVYLCASSQPLPQGWRQFFGPGTRLTVL.

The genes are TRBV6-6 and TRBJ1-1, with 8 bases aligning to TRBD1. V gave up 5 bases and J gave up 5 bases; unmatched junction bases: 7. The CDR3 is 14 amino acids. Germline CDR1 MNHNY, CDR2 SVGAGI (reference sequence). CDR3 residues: CASSTRTGSTEAFF. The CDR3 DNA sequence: TGTGCCAGCAGTACGCGGACAGGGTCGACTGAAGCTTTCTTT.

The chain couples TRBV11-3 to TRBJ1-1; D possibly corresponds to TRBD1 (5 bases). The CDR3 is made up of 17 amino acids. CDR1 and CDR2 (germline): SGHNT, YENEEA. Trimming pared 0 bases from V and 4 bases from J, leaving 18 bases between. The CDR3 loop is CASSLEGWGGSVTEAFF. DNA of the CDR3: TGTGCCAGCAGCTTAGAAGGCTGGGGGGGGAGTGTCACTGAAGCTTTCTTT.

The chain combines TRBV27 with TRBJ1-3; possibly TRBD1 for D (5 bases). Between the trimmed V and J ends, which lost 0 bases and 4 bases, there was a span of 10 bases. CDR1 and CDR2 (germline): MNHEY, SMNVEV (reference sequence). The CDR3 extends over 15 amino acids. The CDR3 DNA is TGTGCCAGCAGTTTATCGGGGCAGATCGGAAACACCATATATTTT. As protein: CASSLSGQIGNTIYF.

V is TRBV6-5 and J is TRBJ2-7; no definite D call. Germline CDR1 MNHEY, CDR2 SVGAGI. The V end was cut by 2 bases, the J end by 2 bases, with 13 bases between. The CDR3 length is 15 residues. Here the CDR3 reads CASSYSDPSAYEQYF. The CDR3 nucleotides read TGTGCCAGCAGTTACAGCGATCCCTCCGCCTACGAGCAGTACTTC.

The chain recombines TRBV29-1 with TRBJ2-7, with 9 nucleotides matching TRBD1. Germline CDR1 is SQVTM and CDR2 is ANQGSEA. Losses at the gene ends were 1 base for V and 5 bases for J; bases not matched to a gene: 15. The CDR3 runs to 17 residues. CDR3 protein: CSVEVRGPGTGSHEQYF. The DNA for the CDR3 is TGCAGCGTTGAAGTAAGGGGACCGGGGACAGGGTCGCACGAGCAGTACTTC.